This T cell receptor (beta chain) comes out of a study of glioma-infiltrating T cells. Study at large: WHO grade II oligodendrogliomas or astrocytomas, plus non-recurrent WHO grade IV glioblastomas, were sampled. Sequencing aimed for roughly 4.5- to 11-fold coverage of roughly one million peripheral T cells.

Comment on this clonotype: Its matching antigen is unknown.

Study-wide findings and caveats: Gliomas, especially low-grade, showed above-expected tissue-blood divergence; non-neoplastic patients showed below. Tissue and blood shared very few CDR3 sequences.

CDR1 and CDR2 (germline): SGHDN, FVKESK. V gave up 3 bases and J gave up 5 bases, with 16 bases separating them. The CDR3 is 16 amino acids. TCR alpha and beta CDR3 regions were amplified from RNA using iRepertoire nested multiplex PCR. A single record per CDR3 protein comes from TCRdb applying MiXCR to the multiplex PCR reads. The sample carries 300,000 to 400,000 distinct CDR3 sequences, more than 35% recorded once. Sequencing was carried out using glioma tissue, nonneoplastic brain tissue, or PBMCs (not recorded which). This rearrangement joins TRBV14 to TRBJ1-4; D unresolved. This receptor was taken from a human donor with low-grade glioma or glioblastoma, undergoing nonglioma brain surgery, or in good health (not recorded which). The DNA of the CDR3 is TGTGCCAGCAGCCAGCGTTCCTGGGCGGGGAATGAAAAACTGTTTTTT. Encoded protein: CASSQRSWAGNEKLFF.